This T cell receptor beta chain was sequenced in a study of shared clonotypes between healthy human individuals. Study-wide results and limits: Rarefaction curves obtained for sorted subsets showed sequencing incomplete despite large depth.

Data came from immunoSEQ multiplex PCR; TCRdb stores just in-frame clones and leaves some out. The data show more than 1,200,000 clones, around 98.5% seen once. Of note for this clone: Antigen: not known.

The CDR3 is 13 amino acids. Trimming removed 4 bases from V and 8 bases from J; junction bases left unmatched: 4. CDR1 is SGHNT and CDR2 is YENEEA in the germline V gene. The sequence was obtained from a man younger than 45 in good health. Sequences were obtained from naive CD4+ T cells sorted from blood. Subset given: CD45RA+ positively selected. The chain is built from TRBV11-3 and TRBJ2-4; 8 positions match TRBD1. The CDR3 DNA reads as TGTGCCAGCAGCTCCGGACAGGGTGACATTCAGTACTTC. It translates to CASSSGQGDIQYF. Looking up the rest from reference TRBV11-3 and TRBJ2-4 gives the full variable domain: EAGVVQSPRYKIIEKKQPVAFWCNPISGHNTLYWYLQNLGQGPELLIRYENEEAVDDSQLPKDRFSAERLKGVDSTLKIQPAELGDSAVYLCASSSGQGDIQYFGAGTRLSVL.